The next 18 T cell receptor beta chains were all read from a single sample in a study of blood T cell repertoires in COVID-19. Using immunoSEQ multiplex PCR, the repertoire was profiled, and TCRdb retains in-frame clones only, with some absent. The top ten hold roughly 12% of the sample, which has 310,000 or so clones, about nine tenths seen once. The sequenced sample consisted of peripheral blood. The receptors shown here come from a woman aged 30 to 39 with COVID-19, enrolled during active disease.

The J gene is TRBJ2-5, the V gene TRBV28, with 10 positions matching TRBD1. CDR1 is MDHEN and CDR2 is SYDVKM in the germline V gene. CDR3 length equals 14 residues. V dropped 3 bases and J dropped 5; count of bases not matched to a gene: 3. The CDR3 is CASSLGQGTETQYF. CDR3 DNA: TGTGCCAGCAGTTTGGGACAGGGGACGGAGACCCAGTACTTC. Drawing the rest from reference TRBV28 and TRBJ2-5, the complete variable domain is DVKVTQSSRYLVKRTGEKVFLECVQDMDHENMFWYRQDPGLGLRLIYFSYDVKMKEKGDIPEGYSVSREKKERFSLILESASTNQTSMYLCASSLGQGTETQYFGPGTRLLVL.

The chain employs TRBV6-5 and TRBJ1-6, with 7 positions matching TRBD1. The CDR3 extends over 14 amino acids. The germline V gene has CDR1 MNHEY and CDR2 SVGAGI. The junction had 10 bases not matched to a gene; V was cut back by 7 bases and J by 10 bases. CDR3 nucleotides: TGTGCCAGCAAAGGGGACAGCAGAAGCTCACCCCTCCACTTT. Protein product: CASKGDSRSSPLHF.

This clone was counted a few times. The CDR3 coding sequence is TGTGCCAGCAGCTTAATAACAAGCACAGATACGCAGTATTTT. Translating gives CASSLITSTDTQYF. The genes are TRBV7-9 and TRBJ2-3; D unresolved. V was cut by 2 bases and J by 0 bases, with 6 bases left in between. This CDR3 spans 14 amino acids. Germline lookup yields CDR1 SEHNR and CDR2 FQNEAQ (reference sequence).

V and J are TRBV5-6 and TRBJ1-2; 7 nucleotides align to TRBD1. The length of the CDR3 is 14 residues. Germline values: CDR1 SGHDT, CDR2 YYEEEE. V was clipped by 0 bases and J by 6 bases; unmatched bases: 5. The DNA for the CDR3 is TGTGCCAGCAGCTTGGTTCAGGGGGTACATGGCTACACCTTC. It specifies CASSLVQGVHGYTF.

J is TRBJ2-3 and V is TRBV9, with D unclear. In germline, CDR1 is SGDLS, CDR2 YYNGEE. This CDR3 has 13 residues. V gave up 0 bases and J gave up 4 bases, with 6 bases separating them. The CDR3, as DNA: TGTGCCAGCAGCGTAGCCCTATCAGATACGCAGTATTTT. Encoded protein: CASSVALSDTQYF.

V and J are TRBV30 and TRBJ1-1, with D unclear. The germline V and J ends were trimmed by 0 bases and 7 bases, with 6 bases remaining between them. Germline CDR1 GTSNPN, CDR2 SVGIG (reference sequence). CDR3 size: 11 residues. DNA of the CDR3: TGTGCCTGGAGTGTAGCGGTTGAAGCTTTCTTT. It specifies CAWSVAVEAFF.

The genes are TRBV27 and TRBJ2-7; 7 bases fit TRBD1. Germline V gene lookup returns CDR1 MNHEY and CDR2 SMNVEV (reference sequence). The CDR3 has 13 amino acids. V shed 5 bases, J shed 11 bases, and the junction held 12 bases outside the gene matches. The CDR3 sequence: CASSPGTALKKYF. The DNA of the CDR3 is TGTGCCAGCAGTCCGGGGACAGCCCTAAAGAAGTACTTC.

Worth noting for this clone: This same CDR3 is encoded by further DNA sequences in the sample. The rearrangement links TRBV7-6 to TRBJ2-7; D possibly corresponds to TRBD1 (5 bases). In germline, CDR1 is SGHVS, CDR2 FNYEAQ. This CDR3 has 13 amino acids. The V end lost 1 base, the J end lost 3 bases, and 7 bases lay between the germline ends. This CDR3 reads CASSLGRVYEQYF. The CDR3 DNA reads as TGTGCCAGCAGCTTAGGCAGGGTCTACGAGCAGTACTTC.

V gene TRBV7-9 combines with J gene TRBJ2-5; 13 bases align to TRBD2. In germline, CDR1 is SEHNR, CDR2 FQNEAQ (reference sequence). The trim removed 3 bases at V and 5 bases at J, leaving 3 bases unmatched. This CDR3 is built from 15 residues. The CDR3 protein is CASSLTSGRQETQYF. CDR3 nucleotides: TGTGCCAGCAGCTTGACTAGCGGGAGGCAGGAGACCCAGTACTTC. The full variable domain, rest sourced from reference TRBV7-9 and TRBJ2-5, is DTGVSQNPRHKITKRGQNVTFRCDPISEHNRLYWYRQTLGQGPEFLTYFQNEAQLEKSRLLSDRFSAERPKGSFSTLEIQRTEQGDSAMYLCASSLTSGRQETQYFGPGTRLLVL.

The rearrangement joins TRBV7-9 to TRBJ2-7, with 8 bases matching TRBD2. There are 21 residues in the CDR3. Germline V lookup: CDR1 SEHNR, CDR2 FQNEAQ (reference sequence). Trimming cost V 5 bases and J 4 bases; bases outside gene matches: 28. The CDR3 nucleotides are TGTGCCAGCAGCATCCAATTTGGGACTAGGGGTCAATTAGCCCAACGATACGAGCAGTACTTC. This translates into CASSIQFGTRGQLAQRYEQYF.

The V call is TRBV29-1, the J call TRBJ2-5; the match to TRBD1 covers 10 bases. Germline CDR1 is SQVTM and CDR2 is ANQGSEA. CDR3 length equals 17 residues. Trimming removed 2 bases from V and 7 bases from J; junction bases left unmatched: 16. Here the CDR3 DNA reads TGCAGCGTTGAACTAACCCCGACAGGGGGCATTGATGTGACCCAGTACTTC. Its protein is CSVELTPTGGIDVTQYF.

The gene calls are TRBV5-5 and TRBJ1-2; 12 bases are shared with TRBD1. Germline values: CDR1 SGHKS, CDR2 YYEKEE (reference sequence). The J segment lost 4 bases and the V segment lost 2 bases, leaving 12 bases of the junction unmatched. This CDR3 is 18 amino acids long. CDR3 in amino acids: CASSFPGQGAFDGYGYTF. In DNA form, the CDR3 reads TGTGCCAGCAGCTTTCCGGGACAGGGGGCGTTTGATGGCTATGGCTACACCTTC.

The chain recombines TRBV28 with TRBJ2-6; TRBD1 aligns across 8 bases. The CDR3 has 18 amino acids. Per the germline V gene, CDR1 is MDHEN and CDR2 is SYDVKM. V lost 6 bases, J lost 0 bases, and 10 bases stayed unmatched. CDR3: CASSSGTGGFSGANVLTF. In DNA form, the CDR3 reads TGTGCCAGCAGCTCCGGGACAGGAGGATTCTCTGGGGCCAACGTCCTGACTTTC.

The chain couples TRBV30 to TRBJ2-3; 10 nucleotides match TRBD2. The germline CDR1 and CDR2 sequences are GTSNPN and SVGIG (reference sequence). After removal of 0 bases from V and 3 bases from J, the junction contained 3 bases not matched to a gene. The CDR3 totals 15 residues. The CDR3 spells CAWSVSSGRTDTQYF. The CDR3 bases are TGTGCCTGGAGTGTATCTAGCGGGAGAACAGATACGCAGTATTTT.

The chain joins TRBV9 to TRBJ1-2; 10 bases are a match to TRBD1. V was clipped by 0 bases and J by 4 bases; unmatched bases: 9. This CDR3 has 17 amino acids. Germline V gene data show CDR1 as SGDLS and CDR2 as YYNGEE. The CDR3 sequence: CASSVAGTGEGFYGYTF. The CDR3 DNA reads TGTGCCAGCAGCGTAGCGGGGACAGGGGAGGGATTCTATGGCTACACCTTC.

V and J are TRBV7-2 and TRBJ2-1; 11 bases are shared with TRBD2. The CDR3 runs to 16 residues. The ends lost 3 bases at V and 3 bases at J; junction bases unmatched: 4. Germline CDR1 SGHTA, CDR2 FQGNSA. The chain's CDR3 is CASSLAGLAGYNEQFF. CDR3 in DNA: TGTGCCAGCAGCTTGGCCGGACTAGCGGGCTACAATGAGCAGTTCTTC.

This rearrangement joins TRBV10-1 to TRBJ2-1; 9 bases agree with TRBD1. CDR1 is WNHNN, CDR2 SYGVQD, per germline (reference sequence). J lost 4 bases, V lost 4 bases, and 8 bases had no gene match. The length of the CDR3 is 16 residues. CDR3 in amino acids: CASSGTGTGKYNEQFF. The CDR3 region has the DNA TGCGCCAGCAGTGGAACAGGGACAGGGAAGTACAATGAGCAGTTCTTC.

This clone came up once. V usage is TRBV27 and J usage is TRBJ2-5, with a possible D match to TRBD1 (6 bases). CDR3 length: 14 residues. Germline assignment: CDR1 MNHEY and CDR2 SMNVEV (reference sequence). V gave up 0 bases and J gave up 4 bases, with 9 bases separating them. CDR3 in DNA: TGTGCCAGCAGTTTATCAATCAGGGGAGAGACCCAGTACTTC. Translating gives CASSLSIRGETQYF.